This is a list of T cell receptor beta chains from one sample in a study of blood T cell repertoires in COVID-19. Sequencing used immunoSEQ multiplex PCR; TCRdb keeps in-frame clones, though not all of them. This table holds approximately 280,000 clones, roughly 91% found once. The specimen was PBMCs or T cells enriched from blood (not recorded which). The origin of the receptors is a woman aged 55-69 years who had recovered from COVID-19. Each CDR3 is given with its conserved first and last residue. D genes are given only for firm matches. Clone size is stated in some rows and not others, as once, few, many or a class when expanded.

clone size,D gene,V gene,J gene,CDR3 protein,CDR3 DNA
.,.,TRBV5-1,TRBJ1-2,CASSLEGGYGYTF,TGCGCCAGCAGCTTGGAGGGAGGCTATGGCTACACCTTC
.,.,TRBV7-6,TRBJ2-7,CASSLGYTAEQYF,TGTGCCAGCAGCTTAGGGTATACAGCCGAGCAGTACTTC
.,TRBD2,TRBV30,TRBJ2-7,CAWSVRSSGAYEQYF,TGTGCCTGGAGTGTACGGTCTAGCGGGGCCTACGAGCAGTACTTC
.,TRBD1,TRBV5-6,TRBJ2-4,CASSTLQGAKNIQYF,TGTGCCAGCAGTACCCTACAGGGGGCCAAAAACATTCAGTACTTC
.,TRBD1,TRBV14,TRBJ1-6,CASSPRGTILPAYNSPLHF,TGTGCCAGCAGCCCCAGGGGGACGATACTACCCGCCTATAATTCACCCCTCCACTTT
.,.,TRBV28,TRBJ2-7,CASSFYSPYEQYF,TGTGCCAGCAGTTTTTATTCTCCCTACGAGCAGTACTTC
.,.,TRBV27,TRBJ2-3,CASSLSRGSTDTQYF,TGTGCCAGCAGTTTATCTCGGGGGAGCACAGATACGCAGTATTTT
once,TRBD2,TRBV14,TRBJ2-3,CASRNSGRNTDTQYF,TGTGCCAGCAGAAATAGCGGGAGGAACACAGATACGCAGTATTTT
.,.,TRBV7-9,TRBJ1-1,CASSFIRGDTEAFF,TGTGCCAGCAGCTTTATTAGGGGCGACACTGAAGCTTTCTTT
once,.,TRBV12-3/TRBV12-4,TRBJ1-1,CASGTPNTEAFF,TGTGCCAGCGGGACACCGAACACTGAAGCTTTCTTT
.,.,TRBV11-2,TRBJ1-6,CASSLGGGRSYNSPLHF,TGTGCCAGCAGCTTAGGCGGGGGGCGGTCCTATAATTCACCCCTCCACTTT
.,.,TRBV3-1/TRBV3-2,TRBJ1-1,CASSLAGAAGEAFF,TGTGCCAGCAGCCTGGCAGGGGCGGCGGGTGAAGCTTTCTTT
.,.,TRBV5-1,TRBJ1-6,CASSLGTGSSYNSPLHF,TGCGCCAGCAGCTTGGGGACGGGAAGCTCCTATAATTCACCCCTCCACTTT
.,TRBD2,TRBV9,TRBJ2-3,CASTLTAGATDTQYF,TGTGCCAGCACCTTAACTGCGGGAGCCACAGATACGCAGTATTTT
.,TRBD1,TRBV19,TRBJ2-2,CASSIQGAETGELFF,TGTGCCAGTAGTATCCAGGGGGCGGAAACCGGGGAGCTGTTTTTT
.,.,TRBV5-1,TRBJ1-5,CASSSDPWQGGGQPQHF,TGCGCCAGCAGCTCCGACCCATGGCAAGGGGGTGGACAGCCCCAGCATTTT
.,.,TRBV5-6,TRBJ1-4,CASSSQFVANEKLFF,TGTGCCAGCAGCTCCCAGTTTGTGGCTAATGAAAAACTGTTTTTT
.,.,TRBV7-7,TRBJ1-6,CASSVDYNSPLHF,TGTGCTAGCAGCGTAGACTACAATTCACCCCTCCACTTT
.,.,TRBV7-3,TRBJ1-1,CASSLRQAGMNTEAFF,TGTGCCAGCAGCTTAAGGCAGGCCGGGATGAACACTGAAGCTTTCTTT
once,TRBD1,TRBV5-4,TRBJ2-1,CASRRDRAIYNEQFF,TGTGCCAGCAGACGCGACAGGGCCATATACAATGAGCAGTTCTTC
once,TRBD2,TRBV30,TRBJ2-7,CAWEQKRGLSYEQYF,TGTGCCTGGGAACAGAAGCGGGGCCTCTCCTACGAGCAGTACTTC
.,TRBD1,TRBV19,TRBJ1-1,CASMKGARNTEAFF,TGTGCCAGTATGAAGGGGGCAAGGAACACTGAAGCTTTCTTT
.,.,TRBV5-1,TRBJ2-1,CASSPTPRVSGYNEQFF,TGCGCCAGCAGCCCAACCCCGAGGGTATCAGGATACAATGAGCAGTTCTTC
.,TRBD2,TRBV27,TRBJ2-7,CASKGLAGTYEQYF,TGTGCCAGTAAAGGACTAGCGGGCACCTACGAGCAGTACTTC
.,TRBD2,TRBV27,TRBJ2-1,CASSFTLAGDYNEQFF,TGTGCCAGCAGTTTTACGCTAGCGGGAGATTACAATGAGCAGTTCTTC
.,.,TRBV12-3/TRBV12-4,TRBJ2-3,CASTSPGDTQYF,TGTGCCAGCACGTCCCCGGGAGATACGCAGTATTTT
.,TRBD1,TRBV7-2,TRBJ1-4,CASSPGQGREKLFF,TGTGCCAGCAGTCCTGGACAGGGACGGGAAAAACTGTTTTTT
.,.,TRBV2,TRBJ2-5,CASSGDSQETQYF,TGTGCCAGCAGTGGTGACAGCCAAGAGACCCAGTACTTC
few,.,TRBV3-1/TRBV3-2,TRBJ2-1,CASSPLLVPSTEQFF,TGTGCCAGCAGCCCTCTACTAGTTCCCTCGACTGAGCAGTTCTTC
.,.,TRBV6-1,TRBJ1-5,CASSEGGTGNQPQHF,TGTGCCAGCAGTGAGGGAGGGACGGGCAATCAGCCCCAGCATTTT
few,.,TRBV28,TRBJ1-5,CASSFPYSNQPQHF,TGTGCCAGCAGTTTCCCCTATAGCAATCAGCCCCAGCATTTT
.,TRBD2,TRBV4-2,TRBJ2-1,CASSQRPSGAGVDYNEQFF,TGTGCCAGCAGCCAAAGGCCTAGCGGGGCCGGGGTGGACTACAATGAGCAGTTCTTC
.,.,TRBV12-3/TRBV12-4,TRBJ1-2,CASKTRELDGYTF,TGTGCCAGCAAGACCCGGGAGCTAGATGGCTACACCTTC
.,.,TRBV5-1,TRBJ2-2,CASSLMSANTGELFF,TGCGCCAGCAGCTTGATGAGCGCGAACACCGGGGAGCTGTTTTTT
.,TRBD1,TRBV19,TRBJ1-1,CASSIRRGRRGTGYEAFF,TGTGCCAGTAGTATACGTCGGGGTCGAAGGGGGACAGGCTATGAAGCTTTCTTT
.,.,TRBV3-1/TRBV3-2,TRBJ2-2,CASSQDTGTGELFF,TGTGCCAGCAGCCAAGATACGGGTACCGGGGAGCTGTTTTTT
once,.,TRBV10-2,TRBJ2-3,CASSEHIAVAEGSTDTQYF,TGCGCCAGCAGTGAGCACATAGCCGTCGCGGAGGGAAGCACAGATACGCAGTATTTT
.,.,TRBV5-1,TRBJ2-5,CASSLGPESYQETQYF,TGCGCCAGCAGCTTGGGGCCAGAATCGTACCAAGAGACCCAGTACTTC
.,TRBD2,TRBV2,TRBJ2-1,CASSVRGFSGRNEQFF,TGTGCCAGCAGTGTACGAGGGTTCAGCGGGAGGAATGAGCAGTTCTTC
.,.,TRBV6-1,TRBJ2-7,CASSEPPRALGEQYF,TGTGCCAGCAGTGAACCCCCCAGGGCCCTCGGGGAGCAGTACTTC
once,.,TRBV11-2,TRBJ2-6,CASSLRYSSGANVLTF,TGTGCCAGCAGCTTAAGGTACAGCTCTGGGGCCAACGTCCTGACTTTC
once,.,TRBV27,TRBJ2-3,CASSSQGLYTQYF,TGTGCCAGCAGTTCCCAGGGGCTGTATACGCAGTATTTT
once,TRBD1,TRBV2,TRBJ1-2,CASSLRGTHGYTF,TGTGCCAGCAGCCTCAGGGGGACACATGGCTACACCTTC
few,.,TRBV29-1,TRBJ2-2,CSVDGSGDTGELFF,TGCAGCGTTGATGGTAGCGGTGACACCGGGGAGCTGTTTTTT
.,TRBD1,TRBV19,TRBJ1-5,CASSEGAGQPQHF,TGTGCCAGTAGTGAGGGGGCCGGGCAGCCCCAGCATTTT
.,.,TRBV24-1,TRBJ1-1,CATSDSREKAFF,TGTGCCACCAGTGATTCCCGAGAGAAAGCTTTCTTT
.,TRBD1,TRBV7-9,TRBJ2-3,CASSLGQGAFYTDTQYF,TGTGCCAGCAGCTTAGGGCAGGGGGCTTTTTACACAGATACGCAGTATTTT
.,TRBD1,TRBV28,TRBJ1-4,CASSSQTGTNEKLFF,TGTGCCAGCAGTTCCCAGACAGGGACTAATGAAAAACTGTTTTTT